These 20 T cell receptor beta chains originate from one sample sequenced in a study of cytomegalovirus exposure and HLA in healthy donors. PCR primers comprised 60 Vbeta and 13 Jbeta primers. Generated by immunoSEQ multiplex PCR, the TCRdb table keeps only in-frame clones and is missing some. Here the sample spans roughly 78,000 clones, around 58% being singletons. Sequencing input: PBMCs. All receptors come from a young man in good health and CMV-seropositive.

This chain uses TRBV7-9 with TRBJ2-1; 8 bases are a match to TRBD2. V lost 5 bases and J lost 0; bases outside the gene matches: 12. Germline V CDR1 and CDR2: SEHNR, FQNEAQ (reference sequence). CDR3 size: 18 residues. CDR3 DNA sequence: TGTGCCAGCAGCCATCCCCTAACGGGAGGGTTCTCCTACAATGAGCAGTTCTTC. It codes for CASSHPLTGGFSYNEQFF.

CDR3 sequence reads: CASSSNLDRGPHEQYF. The DNA for the CDR3 is TGCGCCAGCAGCTCCAACTTAGACAGGGGGCCCCACGAGCAGTACTTC. The J gene is TRBJ2-7, the V gene TRBV5-1, with 10 nucleotides matching TRBD1. CDR1 is SGHRS, CDR2 YFSETQ, per germline. The V gene end was trimmed by 3 bases and the J gene end by 5 bases; junction bases not matched to a gene: 11. The CDR3 consists of 16 residues. The full variable domain, in which reference TRBV5-1 and TRBJ2-7 provide the parts outside the CDR3, is KAGVTQTPRYLIKTRGQQVTLSCSPISGHRSVSWYQQTPGQGLQFLFEYFSETQRNKGNFPGRFSGRQFSNSRSEMNVSTLELGDSALYLCASSSNLDRGPHEQYFGPGTRLTVT.

The chain carries TRBV19 and TRBJ2-5; 8 bases line up with TRBD1. Losses at the gene ends were 5 bases for V and 5 bases for J; bases not matched to a gene: 10. The germline CDR1 and CDR2 sequences are LNHDA and SQIVND (reference sequence). The CDR3 length is 15 residues. This CDR3 reads CASSPGTGWGETQYF. CDR3 coding DNA: TGTGCCAGTAGTCCAGGGACAGGATGGGGCGAGACCCAGTACTTC.

In its sample, this clone was seen a few times. V usage is TRBV10-3 and J usage is TRBJ1-2; D remains unclear. The germline CDR1 and CDR2 sequences are ENHRY and SYGVKD. There are 13 residues in the CDR3. Trimming pared 3 bases from V and 4 bases from J, leaving 9 bases between. The CDR3 DNA reads TGTGCCATCAGTGAAGGAGGACCCTATGGCTACACCTTC. Translating it yields CAISEGGPYGYTF.

This chain connects TRBV4-1 to TRBJ1-5; no reliable D call. Germline CDR1 is MGHRA and CDR2 is YSYEKL. Trimming pared 0 bases from V and 6 bases from J, leaving 6 bases between. This CDR3 has 13 amino acids. The CDR3 is CASSQERFQPQHF. The CDR3 bases are TGCGCCAGCAGCCAAGAGAGGTTTCAGCCCCAGCATTTT.

This chain connects TRBV13 to TRBJ1-6, with 9 bases identical to TRBD1. CDR1 and CDR2 (germline): PRHDT, FYEKMQ (reference sequence). This CDR3 contains 14 residues. The junction had 4 bases not matched to a gene; V was cut back by 6 bases and J by 7 bases. This CDR3 is CASRRTGANSPLHF. CDR3 DNA sequence: TGTGCCAGCAGACGGACAGGGGCAAATTCACCCCTCCACTTT. Complete variable domain (other parts from reference TRBV13 and TRBJ1-6): AAGVIQSPRHLIKEKRETATLKCYPIPRHDTVYWYQQGPGQDPQFLISFYEKMQSDKGSIPDRFSAQQFSDYHSELNMSSLELGDSALYFCASRRTGANSPLHFGNGTRLTVT.

V and J are TRBV5-6 and TRBJ2-5; tentative D call: TRBD2 (5 bases). CDR1 is SGHDT, CDR2 YYEEEE, per germline. The CDR3 has 13 residues. V was clipped by 5 bases and J by 0 bases, with 8 bases between them. The CDR3 loop is CASSGLYQETQYF. The CDR3 DNA follows: TGTGCCAGCAGTGGACTGTACCAAGAGACCCAGTACTTC.

The chain recombines TRBV11-3 with TRBJ2-3; 11 bases are shared with TRBD2. CDR1 and CDR2 (germline): SGHNT, YENEEA. V gave up 2 bases and J gave up 6 bases; unmatched junction bases: 7. This CDR3 region has 16 residues. The CDR3 DNA is TGTGCCAGCAGCTTACTAGCGGGGGGAGGAGTGGATACGCAGTATTTT. It codes for CASSLLAGGGVDTQYF.

The V and J genes are TRBV30 and TRBJ1-1, with 11 positions matching TRBD1. Trimming cost V 0 bases and J 7 bases; bases outside gene matches: 4. This CDR3 region has 14 residues. Germline V gene lookup returns CDR1 GTSNPN and CDR2 SVGIG (reference sequence). CDR3 bases: TGTGCCTGGAGTGTGGGACAGGGGGTTGTTGAAGCTTTCTTT. Residues: CAWSVGQGVVEAFF.

This sequence joins TRBV27 and TRBJ2-7, with D possibly TRBD2 on 7 matching bases. The ends were cut back, 3 bases at V and 2 bases at J, with 17 bases in the middle. Per the germline V gene, CDR1 is MNHEY and CDR2 is SMNVEV (reference sequence). The CDR3 totals 16 residues. The chain's CDR3 is CASSLWGGAATYEQYF. CDR3 nucleotide sequence: TGTGCCAGCAGTTTGTGGGGGGGCGCGGCAACCTACGAGCAGTACTTC.

CDR3 nucleotide sequence: TGTGCCAGCAGCTTAGGAGTGCGGTCCTACGAGCAGTACTTC. This gives the protein CASSLGVRSYEQYF. This chain uses TRBV11-3 with TRBJ2-7; no clear D. Between the trimmed V and J ends, which lost 1 base and 1 base, there was a span of 8 bases. Germline lookup yields CDR1 SGHNT and CDR2 YENEEA. The CDR3 covers 14 residues.

V gene TRBV28 combines with J gene TRBJ1-5; D might be TRBD1 (6 bases). Trimming cost V 2 bases and J 4 bases, with 12 bases left between them. From germline, CDR1 is MDHEN and CDR2 SYDVKM. The CDR3 has 15 residues. The CDR3 protein is CASSLGDRLNQPQHF. The CDR3 bases are TGTGCCAGCAGTTTAGGTGACAGGCTAAATCAGCCCCAGCATTTT.

This clone was recorded a few times. CDR3: CASSSPGLQETQYF. As DNA, the CDR3 is TGCGCCAGCAGCTCCCCGGGACTACAAGAGACCCAGTACTTC. This chain joins TRBV5-1 and TRBJ2-5, with TRBD2 matching over 7 bases. The CDR3 covers 14 residues. Germline CDR1 SGHRS, CDR2 YFSETQ. Trimming took 3 bases from V and 2 from J; bases not matched to a gene: 4. The whole variable domain, remainder taken from reference TRBV5-1 and TRBJ2-5, is KAGVTQTPRYLIKTRGQQVTLSCSPISGHRSVSWYQQTPGQGLQFLFEYFSETQRNKGNFPGRFSGRQFSNSRSEMNVSTLELGDSALYLCASSSPGLQETQYFGPGTRLLVL.

The rearrangement uses TRBV7-2 and TRBJ2-1, with a possible D match to TRBD1 (6 bases). The CDR3 has 13 amino acids. V shed 3 bases and J shed 9 bases, with 12 bases lying between them. Per germline, CDR1 SGHTA and CDR2 FQGNSA. This chain's CDR3 is CASSFKGDAEQFF. CDR3 bases: TGTGCCAGCAGCTTTAAGGGGGACGCTGAGCAGTTCTTC. Full variable domain (remainder filled in from reference TRBV7-2 and TRBJ2-1): GAGVSQSPSNKVTEKGKDVELRCDPISGHTALYWYRQSLGQGLEFLIYFQGNSAPDKSGLPSDRFSAERTGGSVSTLTIQRTQQEDSAVYLCASSFKGDAEQFFGPGTRLTVL.

This clone was detected once. The gene calls are TRBV2 and TRBJ2-5; D possibly corresponds to TRBD2 (6 bases). Germline CDR1 is SNHLY and CDR2 is FYNNEI. The CDR3 has 12 residues. The V end lost 8 bases, the J end lost 2 bases, and 9 bases lay between the germline ends. The CDR3 spells CASRREQETQYF. DNA for the CDR3: TGTGCCAGCCGCCGGGAGCAAGAGACCCAGTACTTC.

This chain joins TRBV27 and TRBJ1-5; a weak D match, TRBD1 (6 bases). Deletions cut 6 bases from V and 0 bases from J, with 9 bases between. This CDR3 comprises 14 residues. Germline lookup yields CDR1 MNHEY and CDR2 SMNVEV (reference sequence). CDR3 sequence: CASSGTNSNQPQHF. The CDR3 DNA follows: TGTGCCAGCAGCGGGACAAATAGCAATCAGCCCCAGCATTTT.

This clone was seen once. CDR3 sequence: CASSEREGNYGYTF. Written as DNA, the CDR3 is TGTGCCAGCAGTGAACGGGAAGGAAACTATGGCTACACCTTC. The V call is TRBV6-1, the J call TRBJ1-2; D is unresolved. The CDR3 is made up of 14 amino acids. Germline loops: CDR1 MNHNS, CDR2 SASEGT. V was trimmed by 2 bases and J by 2 bases, leaving 9 bases between them.

Only a few counts were recorded for this clone. The chain recombines TRBV4-3 with TRBJ2-2; 8 positions match TRBD1. Losses at the gene ends were 1 base for V and 6 bases for J; bases not matched to a gene: 10. The CDR3 is made up of 17 amino acids. Looked up from germline, CDR1 is LGHNA and CDR2 is YSLEER. CDR3 sequence: CASSQVGRQGASGELFF. The CDR3 DNA sequence: TGCGCCAGCAGCCAAGTGGGGAGGCAGGGGGCGTCCGGGGAGCTGTTTTTT.

The chain carries TRBV6-6 and TRBJ2-3; D remains unclear. The germline gives CDR1 MNHNY, CDR2 SVGAGI (reference sequence). The CDR3 loop spans 15 amino acids. With 0 bases removed from V and 4 bases from J, the gap between germline ends came to 11 bases. This chain's CDR3 is CASSYSPRASDTQYF. The CDR3 bases are TGTGCCAGCAGTTACTCGCCCCGAGCATCAGATACGCAGTATTTT.

This chain connects TRBV6-1 to TRBJ1-1; D uncertain. The CDR3 length is 11 residues. Germline loops: CDR1 MNHNS, CDR2 SASEGT. Trimming stripped 7 bases from V and 8 bases from J, with 11 bases between. The DNA for the CDR3 is TGTGCCAGCAAGGAGGCGGGGGAAGCTTTCTTT. Its translation: CASKEAGEAFF.